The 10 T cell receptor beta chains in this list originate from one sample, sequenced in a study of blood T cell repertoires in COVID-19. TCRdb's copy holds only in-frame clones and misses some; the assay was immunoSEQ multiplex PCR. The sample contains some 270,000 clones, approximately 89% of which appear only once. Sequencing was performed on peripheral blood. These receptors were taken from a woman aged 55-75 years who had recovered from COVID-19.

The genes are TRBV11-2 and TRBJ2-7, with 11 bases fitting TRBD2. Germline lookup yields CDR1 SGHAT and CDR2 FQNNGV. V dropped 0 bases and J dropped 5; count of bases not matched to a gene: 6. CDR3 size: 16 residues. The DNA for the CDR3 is TGTGCCAGCAGCTTAGATCTTAGCGGGGGGGCAAACGAGCAGTACTTC. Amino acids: CASSLDLSGGANEQYF.

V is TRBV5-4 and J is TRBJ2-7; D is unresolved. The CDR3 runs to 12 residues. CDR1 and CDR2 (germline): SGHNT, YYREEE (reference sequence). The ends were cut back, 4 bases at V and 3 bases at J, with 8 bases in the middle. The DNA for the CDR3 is TGTGCCAGCAGCGACGGGTACTACGAGCAGTACTTC. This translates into CASSDGYYEQYF. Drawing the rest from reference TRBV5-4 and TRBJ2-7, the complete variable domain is ETGVTQSPTHLIKTRGQQVTLRCSSQSGHNTVSWYQQALGQGPQFIFQYYREEENGRGNFPPRFSGLQFPNYSSELNVNALELDDSALYLCASSDGYYEQYFGPGTRLTVT.

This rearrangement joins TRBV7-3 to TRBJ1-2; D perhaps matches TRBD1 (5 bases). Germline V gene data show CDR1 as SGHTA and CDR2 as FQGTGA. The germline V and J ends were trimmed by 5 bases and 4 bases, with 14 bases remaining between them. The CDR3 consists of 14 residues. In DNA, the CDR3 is TGTGCCAGCAGCCCAGCCGGGGGTGGCTATGGCTACACCTTC. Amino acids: CASSPAGGGYGYTF.

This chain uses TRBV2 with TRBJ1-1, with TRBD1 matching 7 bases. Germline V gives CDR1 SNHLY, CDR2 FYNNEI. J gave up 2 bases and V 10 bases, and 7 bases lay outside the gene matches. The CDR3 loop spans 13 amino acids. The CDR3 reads CATSGTANTEAFF. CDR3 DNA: TGTGCCACCTCAGGGACAGCAAACACTGAAGCTTTCTTT.

The CDR3 DNA reads as TGCGCCAGCAGCCAAGAACTAGCGGGGTACGAGCAGTACTTC. Its translation: CASSQELAGYEQYF. The chain employs TRBV4-1 and TRBJ2-7, with 10 bases matching TRBD2. Per the germline V gene, CDR1 is MGHRA and CDR2 is YSYEKL. The CDR3 loop spans 14 amino acids. V shed 0 bases, J shed 4 bases, and the junction held 0 bases outside the gene matches.

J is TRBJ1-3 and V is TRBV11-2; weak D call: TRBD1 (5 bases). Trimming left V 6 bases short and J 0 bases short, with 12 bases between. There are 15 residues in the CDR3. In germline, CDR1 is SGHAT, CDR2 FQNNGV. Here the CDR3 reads CASRPRQSSGNTIYF. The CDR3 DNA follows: TGTGCCAGCAGACCAAGACAGAGCTCTGGAAACACCATATATTTT.

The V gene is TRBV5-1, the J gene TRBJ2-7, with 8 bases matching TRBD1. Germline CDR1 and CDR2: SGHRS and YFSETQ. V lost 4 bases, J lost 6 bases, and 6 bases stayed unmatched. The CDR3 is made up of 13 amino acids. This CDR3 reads CASSPLTGGEQYF. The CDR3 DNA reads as TGCGCCAGCAGCCCTCTTACAGGGGGCGAGCAGTACTTC.

CDR3 sequence reads: CASSFSGDTGELFF. CDR3 nucleotides: TGTGCCAGCAGCTTTTCCGGGGACACCGGGGAGCTGTTTTTT. The rearrangement joins TRBV7-2 to TRBJ2-2; tentatively, D is TRBD2 (5 bases). V lost 3 bases to trimming and J lost 3 bases, with 8 bases between them. CDR1 and CDR2 from the germline V gene are SGHTA and FQGNSA. This CDR3 region has 14 residues.

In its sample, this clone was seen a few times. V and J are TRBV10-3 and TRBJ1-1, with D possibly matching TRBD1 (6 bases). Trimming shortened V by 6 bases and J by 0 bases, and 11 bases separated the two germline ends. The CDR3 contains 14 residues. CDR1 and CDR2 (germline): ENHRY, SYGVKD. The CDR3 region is CAIRNREMNTEAFF. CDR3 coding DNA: TGTGCCATCAGAAACAGGGAAATGAACACTGAAGCTTTCTTT.

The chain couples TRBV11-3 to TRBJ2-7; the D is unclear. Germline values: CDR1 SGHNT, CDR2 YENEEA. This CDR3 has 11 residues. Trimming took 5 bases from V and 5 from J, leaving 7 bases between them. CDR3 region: CASSPRDEQYF. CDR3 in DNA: TGTGCCAGCAGCCCCCGGGACGAGCAGTACTTC.